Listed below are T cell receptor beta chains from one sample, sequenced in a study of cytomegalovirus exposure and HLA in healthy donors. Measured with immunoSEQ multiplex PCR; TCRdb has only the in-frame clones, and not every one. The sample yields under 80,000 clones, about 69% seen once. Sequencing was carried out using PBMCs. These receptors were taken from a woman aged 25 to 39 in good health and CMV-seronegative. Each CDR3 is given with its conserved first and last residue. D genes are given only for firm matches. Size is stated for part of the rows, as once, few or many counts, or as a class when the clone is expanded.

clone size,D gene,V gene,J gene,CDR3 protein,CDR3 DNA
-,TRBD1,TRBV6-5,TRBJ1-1,CASIAGTGWTEAFF,TGTGCCAGCATCGCCGGGACAGGGTGGACTGAAGCTTTCTTT
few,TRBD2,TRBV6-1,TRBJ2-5,CASSALAGSGETQYF,TGTGCCAGCAGTGCGCTAGCGGGATCTGGAGAGACCCAGTACTTC
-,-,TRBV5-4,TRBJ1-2,CASSFSNVADYGYTF,TGTGCCAGCAGCTTCTCCAACGTCGCAGACTATGGCTACACCTTC
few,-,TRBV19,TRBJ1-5,CASSIVGGSNQPQHF,TGTGCCAGTAGTATAGTGGGGGGGAGCAATCAGCCCCAGCATTTT
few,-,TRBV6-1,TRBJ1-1,CASSDSGRDTEAFF,TGTGCCAGCAGTGATTCAGGGAGGGACACTGAAGCTTTCTTT
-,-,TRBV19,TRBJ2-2,CASSISGGGELFF,TGTGCCAGTAGTATTTCAGGAGGAGGGGAGCTGTTTTTT
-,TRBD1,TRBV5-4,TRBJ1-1,CASSLGQGAAEAFF,TGTGCCAGCAGCTTGGGGCAGGGGGCGGCTGAAGCTTTCTTT
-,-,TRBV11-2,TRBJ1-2,CASSLSGYGYTF,TGTGCCAGCAGCTTATCCGGCTATGGCTACACCTTC
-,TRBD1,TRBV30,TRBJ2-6,CAWSGKGGQGSSGANVLTF,TGTGCCTGGAGTGGTAAGGGGGGACAGGGAAGCTCTGGGGCCAACGTCCTGACTTTC
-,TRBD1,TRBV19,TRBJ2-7,CASSLRTGGRDEQYF,TGTGCCAGTAGCCTTCGGACAGGGGGAAGAGACGAGCAGTACTTC
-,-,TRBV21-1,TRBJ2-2,CASSKKGRRVGLAGGETGELFF,TGTGCCAGCAGCAAAAAGGGTCGTAGGGTAGGGCTAGCGGGAGGGGAAACCGGGGAGCTGTTTTTT
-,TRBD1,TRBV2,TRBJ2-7,CASSEMDRGSSYEQYF,TGTGCCAGCAGTGAAATGGACAGGGGGAGCTCCTACGAGCAGTACTTC
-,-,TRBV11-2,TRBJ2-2,CASSFLNTGELFF,TGTGCCAGCAGCTTCCTTAACACCGGGGAGCTGTTTTTT